The source of this T cell receptor beta chain is a study of early T cells in non-severe SARS-CoV-2 infection. Turning to the study itself: With bulk RNA from unsorted whole blood as input, sequencing yielded unpaired chains.

Separate cDNA molecules each had unique molecular identifiers attached to them. TCRdb re-analysed the 5' RACE reads in MiXCR, keeping a single row per CDR3 protein. The repertoire includes over 30,000 distinct CDR3 sequences, 5% to 6.5% of them detected once, and around 8% sits in the top ten. This clonotype was seen ten or more times. Its antigen is unidentified. The study's findings and limits: Matching against VDJdb likely underestimated virus-specific expansions, favoring anti-spike CD8.

The origin of this receptor is an adult who was a healthcare worker with PCR-confirmed SARS-CoV-2 infection or an uninfected control (not recorded which). Sequences were obtained from whole blood.

The CDR3 region is CASSQDPGGQGNREQFF. CDR3 in DNA: TGTGCCAGCAGCCAAGACCCAGGTGGGCAGGGTAACCGAGAGCAGTTCTTC. The chain couples TRBV3-1 to TRBJ2-1, with a possible D match to TRBD1 (5 bases). V was trimmed by 0 bases and J by 10 bases, leaving 22 bases between them. The CDR3 is 17 residues long. CDR1 LGHDT and CDR2 YNNKEL come from the germline V gene (reference sequence).